These 17 T cell receptor beta chains originate from one sample sequenced in a study of Ad26.COV2.S vaccination and SARS-CoV-2 variants. Treatment in this sample: 15 to 20 received Ad26.COV2.S at low or high dose, single or two shots; five or six received placebo; per-sample allocation not given. The study sampled participants on day 63 after the first vaccine or placebo injection. Sequenced by immunoSEQ multiplex PCR; TCRdb stores in-frame clones only, minus some. Among 330,000 or so clones listed, about 90% were seen once. Specimen: peripheral blood, collected in a trial of Ad26.COV2.S vaccine versus placebo. Receptors originate from a person between 18 and 65 years old who received the Ad26.COV2.S COVID-19 vaccine or a placebo.

The rearrangement uses TRBV5-4 and TRBJ1-2; D is possibly TRBD1 (5 bases). The V end lost 2 bases, the J end lost 3 bases, and 14 bases lay between the germline ends. Looked up from germline, CDR1 is SGHNT and CDR2 is YYREEE (reference sequence). The CDR3 is 15 residues long. In DNA, the CDR3 is TGTGCCAGCAGCTTCTGGGGCCGGGAAGACTATGGCTACACCTTC. Encoded protein: CASSFWGREDYGYTF.

This chain connects TRBV4-1 to TRBJ2-7, with D hard to call. The ends were cut back, 1 base at V and 7 bases at J, with 20 bases in the middle. CDR3 length equals 16 residues. The germline CDR1 and CDR2 sequences are MGHRA and YSYEKL. The CDR3 bases are TGCGCCAGCAGCCAAGGTGGCCTGGGGTATCTGGGGGAGCAGTACTTC. It specifies CASSQGGLGYLGEQYF.

V is TRBV18 and J is TRBJ1-6; no firm D call. Germline values: CDR1 KGHSH, CDR2 LQKENI. V was clipped by 0 bases and J by 5 bases, with 8 bases between them. This CDR3 has 15 amino acids. The CDR3 loop reads CASSPPGRNNSPLHF. CDR3 DNA: TGTGCCAGCTCACCACCGGGGAGGAATAATTCACCCCTCCACTTT.

CDR3 protein: CASRGLGVGYTF. The DNA for the CDR3 is TGTGCCAGCAGAGGCCTCGGCGTTGGCTACACCTTC. The V gene is TRBV27, the J gene TRBJ1-2; D is uncertain. This CDR3 spans 12 amino acids. Germline-derived CDR1 and CDR2 are MNHEY and SMNVEV (reference sequence). Between the trimmed V and J ends, which lost 6 bases and 7 bases, there was a span of 12 bases.

The chain has TRBV4-1 and TRBJ2-1, with 7 positions matching TRBD1. The CDR3 has 16 residues. J was trimmed by 3 bases and V by 4 bases; bases with no gene match: 9. Germline CDR1 and CDR2: MGHRA and YSYEKL. The CDR3 is CASSPSQGDLYNEQFF. The CDR3 DNA is TGCGCCAGCAGCCCCTCCCAGGGGGACCTCTACAATGAGCAGTTCTTC.

The rearrangement links TRBV19 to TRBJ2-7, with a tentative D call TRBD1 (6 bases). From germline, CDR1 is LNHDA and CDR2 SQIVND (reference sequence). This CDR3 is 13 amino acids long. V was trimmed by 4 bases and J by 4 bases, leaving 11 bases between them. CDR3 residues: CASSTSTGYEQYF. The CDR3 DNA is TGTGCCAGTAGTACGTCCACAGGGTACGAGCAGTACTTC.

The genes are TRBV4-3 and TRBJ1-5; no clear D. The CDR3 consists of 15 residues. The germline CDR1 and CDR2 sequences are LGHNA and YSLEER. Trimming took 0 bases from V and 0 from J, leaving 6 bases between them. CDR3 bases: TGCGCCAGCAGCCAAGATTGGGATAGCAATCAGCCCCAGCATTTT. This translates into CASSQDWDSNQPQHF.

This clone has just one count. This rearrangement joins TRBV14 to TRBJ2-3; 9 bases agree with TRBD1. This CDR3 comprises 19 residues. Germline loops: CDR1 SGHDN, CDR2 FVKESK. V dropped 5 bases and J dropped 2; count of bases not matched to a gene: 17. The CDR3 here is CASSLTPGGTGTITDTQYF. In DNA, the CDR3 is TGTGCCAGCAGCTTGACCCCCGGCGGGACAGGGACAATCACAGATACGCAGTATTTT.

The J gene is TRBJ1-6, the V gene TRBV2; D call uncertain. Germline values: CDR1 SNHLY, CDR2 FYNNEI. Trimming pared 4 bases from V and 7 bases from J, leaving 14 bases between. The CDR3 totals 15 residues. The CDR3 region has the DNA TGTGCCAGCAGTGCCGGGTCCACTTTAAATTCACCCCTCCACTTT. Translating it yields CASSAGSTLNSPLHF.

The chain employs TRBV19 and TRBJ2-2; 11 bases align to TRBD2. The CDR3 runs to 14 residues. V trimming: 10 bases; J trimming: 5 bases; junction bases outside the gene matches: 6. From germline, CDR1 is LNHDA and CDR2 SQIVND (reference sequence). CDR3 DNA sequence: TGTGCCACTTATAGCGGGGGGGGGACCGGGGAGCTGTTTTTT. Translated: CATYSGGGTGELFF.

The J gene is TRBJ1-1, the V gene TRBV19; the D is unclear. V lost 0 bases, J lost 8 bases, and 10 bases lay in between. Germline values: CDR1 LNHDA, CDR2 SQIVND (reference sequence). CDR3 length: 13 residues. The DNA for the CDR3 is TGTGCCAGTAGTATAGATGGGTGGAGGGAAGCTTTCTTT. Protein: CASSIDGWREAFF. Full variable domain (missing parts from reference TRBV19 and TRBJ1-1): DGGITQSPKYLFRKEGQNVTLSCEQNLNHDAMYWYRQDPGQGLRLIYYSQIVNDFQKGDIAEGYSVSREKKESFPLTVTSAQKNPTAFYLCASSIDGWREAFFGQGTRLTVV.

The rearrangement joins TRBV9 to TRBJ1-3, with 9 bases fitting TRBD1. V was clipped by 4 bases and J by 2 bases; unmatched bases: 7. This CDR3 contains 16 residues. Germline values: CDR1 SGDLS, CDR2 YYNGEE. DNA of the CDR3: TGTGCCAGCAGCAGCTACAGGGGGCTCACTGGAAACACCATATATTTT. It is translated as CASSSYRGLTGNTIYF.

The V and J genes are TRBV7-9 and TRBJ2-1; D is unclear. This CDR3 is built from 13 residues. The germline CDR1 and CDR2 sequences are SEHNR and FQNEAQ (reference sequence). Trimming shortened V by 3 bases and J by 3 bases, and 6 bases separated the two germline ends. Here the CDR3 reads CASSFLNYNEQFF. The CDR3 coding sequence is TGTGCCAGCAGCTTTTTAAACTACAATGAGCAGTTCTTC. Filled out from reference TRBV7-9 and TRBJ2-1, the complete variable domain reads DTGVSQNPRHKITKRGQNVTFRCDPISEHNRLYWYRQTLGQGPEFLTYFQNEAQLEKSRLLSDRFSAERPKGSFSTLEIQRTEQGDSAMYLCASSFLNYNEQFFGPGTRLTVL.

The chain has TRBV19 and TRBJ2-7, with no clear D. This CDR3 has 12 amino acids. Between the trimmed V and J ends, which lost 3 bases and 3 bases, there was a span of 6 bases. Germline V gives CDR1 LNHDA, CDR2 SQIVND (reference sequence). CDR3 amino acids: CASSISVYEQYF. As DNA, the CDR3 is TGTGCCAGTAGTATTTCGGTCTACGAGCAGTACTTC. Variable domain in full (rest from reference TRBV19 and TRBJ2-7): DGGITQSPKYLFRKEGQNVTLSCEQNLNHDAMYWYRQDPGQGLRLIYYSQIVNDFQKGDIAEGYSVSREKKESFPLTVTSAQKNPTAFYLCASSISVYEQYFGPGTRLTVT.

The chain links TRBV7-2 to TRBJ2-7; tentative D call: TRBD1 (5 bases). CDR1 is SGHTA, CDR2 FQGNSA, per germline. The CDR3 consists of 13 residues. Trimming cost V 0 bases and J 7 bases, with 10 bases left between them. Here the CDR3 DNA reads TGTGCCAGCAGCTTAGCGGGGCTCGGAGAGCAGTACTTC. Residues: CASSLAGLGEQYF.

This clone was detected once. This chain uses TRBV6-2 or TRBV6-3 with TRBJ1-1; D remains unclear. Germline V gives CDR1 MNHEY, CDR2 SVGEGT. The CDR3 has 17 amino acids. V dropped 3 bases and J dropped 2 bases, with 19 bases sitting between them. The CDR3 region is CASSYRMGGWLNTEAFF. In DNA, the CDR3 is TGTGCCAGCAGTTATCGGATGGGCGGGTGGCTTAACACTGAAGCTTTCTTT.

This sequence joins TRBV5-6 and TRBJ1-6; 8 bases agree with TRBD1. V lost 3 bases to trimming and J lost 6 bases; unmatched junction nucleotides: 8. Germline V gene sequence: CDR1 SGHDT, CDR2 YYEEEE. The CDR3 covers 16 residues. CDR3 protein: CASSYTDRGLNSPLHF. The CDR3 bases are TGTGCCAGCAGCTACACCGACAGGGGACTTAATTCACCCCTCCACTTT.